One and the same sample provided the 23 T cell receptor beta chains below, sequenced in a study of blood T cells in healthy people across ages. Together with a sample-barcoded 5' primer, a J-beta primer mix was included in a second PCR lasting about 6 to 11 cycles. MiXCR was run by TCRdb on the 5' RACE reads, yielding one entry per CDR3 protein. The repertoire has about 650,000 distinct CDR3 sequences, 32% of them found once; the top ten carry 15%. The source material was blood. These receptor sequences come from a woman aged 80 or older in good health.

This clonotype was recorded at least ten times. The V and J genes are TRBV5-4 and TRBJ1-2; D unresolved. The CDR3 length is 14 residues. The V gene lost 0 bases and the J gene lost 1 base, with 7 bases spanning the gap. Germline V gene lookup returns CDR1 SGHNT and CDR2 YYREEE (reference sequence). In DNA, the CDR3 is TGTGCCAGCAGCTTGGAACTGTTTAACTATGGCTACACCTTC. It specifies CASSLELFNYGYTF.

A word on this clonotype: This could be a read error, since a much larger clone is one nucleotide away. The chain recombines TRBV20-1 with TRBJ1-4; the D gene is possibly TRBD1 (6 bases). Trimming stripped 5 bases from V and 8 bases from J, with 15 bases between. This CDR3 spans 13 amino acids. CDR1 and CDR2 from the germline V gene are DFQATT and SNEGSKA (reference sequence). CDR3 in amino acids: CSAGWGAREKLFF. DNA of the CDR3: TGCAGTGCTGGATGGGGGGCTCGGGAAAAACTGTTTTTT.

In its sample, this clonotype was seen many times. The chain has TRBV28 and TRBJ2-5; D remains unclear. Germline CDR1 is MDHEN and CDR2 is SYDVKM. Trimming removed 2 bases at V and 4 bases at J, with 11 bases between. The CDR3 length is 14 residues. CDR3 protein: CASSLERRGETQYF. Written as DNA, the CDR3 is TGTGCCAGCAGTTTAGAGAGAAGAGGAGAGACCCAGTACTTC.

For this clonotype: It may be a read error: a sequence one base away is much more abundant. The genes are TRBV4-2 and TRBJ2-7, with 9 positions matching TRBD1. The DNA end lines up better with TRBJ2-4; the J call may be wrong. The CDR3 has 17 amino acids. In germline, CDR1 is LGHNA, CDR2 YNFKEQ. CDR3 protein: CASSQALQGAFGGIQYF. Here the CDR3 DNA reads TGTGCCAGCAGCCAAGCCTTACAGGGGGCGTTTGGGGGCATTCAGTACTTC.

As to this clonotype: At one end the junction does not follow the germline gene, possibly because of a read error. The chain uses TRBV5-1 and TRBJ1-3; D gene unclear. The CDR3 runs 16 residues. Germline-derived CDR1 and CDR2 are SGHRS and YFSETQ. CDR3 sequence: CTSSLLLHLSGNTIYF. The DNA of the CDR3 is TGCACCAGCAGCTTGTTGCTCCACCTCTCTGGAAACACCATATATTTT.

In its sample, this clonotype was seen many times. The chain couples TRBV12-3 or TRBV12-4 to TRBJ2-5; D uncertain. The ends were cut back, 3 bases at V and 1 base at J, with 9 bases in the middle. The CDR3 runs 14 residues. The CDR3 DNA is TGTGCCAGCAGTTTTCAACATATCCAAGAGACCCAGTACTTC. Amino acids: CASSFQHIQETQYF.

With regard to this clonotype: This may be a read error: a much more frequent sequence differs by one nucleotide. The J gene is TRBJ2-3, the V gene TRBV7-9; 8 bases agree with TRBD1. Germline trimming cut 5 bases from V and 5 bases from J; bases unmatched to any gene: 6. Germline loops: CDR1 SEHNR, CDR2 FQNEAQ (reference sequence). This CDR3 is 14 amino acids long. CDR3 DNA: TGTGCCAGCAGCCCGGGACAGGAGCTAGATACGCAGTATTTT. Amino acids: CASSPGQELDTQYF. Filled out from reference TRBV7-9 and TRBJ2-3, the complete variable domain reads DTGVSQNPRHKITKRGQNVTFRCDPISEHNRLYWYRQTLGQGPEFLTYFQNEAQLEKSRLLSDRFSAERPKGSFSTLEIQRTEQGDSAMYLCASSPGQELDTQYFGPGTRLTVL.

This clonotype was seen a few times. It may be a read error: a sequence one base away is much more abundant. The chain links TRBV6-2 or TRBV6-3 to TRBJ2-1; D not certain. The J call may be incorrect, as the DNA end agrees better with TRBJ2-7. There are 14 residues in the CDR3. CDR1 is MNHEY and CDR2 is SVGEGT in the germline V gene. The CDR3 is CASSRPGRNNEQYF. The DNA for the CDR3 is TGTGCCAGCAGCCGCCCCGGACGGAACAATGAGCAGTACTTC.

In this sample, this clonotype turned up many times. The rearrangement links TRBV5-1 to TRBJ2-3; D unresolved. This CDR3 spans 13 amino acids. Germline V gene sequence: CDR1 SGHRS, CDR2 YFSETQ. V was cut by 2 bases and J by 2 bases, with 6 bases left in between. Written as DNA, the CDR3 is TGCGCCAGCAGCTTAAAGCCCACAGATACGCAGTATTTT. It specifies CASSLKPTDTQYF. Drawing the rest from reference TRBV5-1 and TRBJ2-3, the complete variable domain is KAGVTQTPRYLIKTRGQQVTLSCSPISGHRSVSWYQQTPGQGLQFLFEYFSETQRNKGNFPGRFSGRQFSNSRSEMNVSTLELGDSALYLCASSLKPTDTQYFGPGTRLTVL.

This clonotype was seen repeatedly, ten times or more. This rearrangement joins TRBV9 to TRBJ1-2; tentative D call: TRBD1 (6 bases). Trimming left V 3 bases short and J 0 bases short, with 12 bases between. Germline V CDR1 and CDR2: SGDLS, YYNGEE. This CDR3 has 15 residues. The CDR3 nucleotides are TGTGCCAGCAGCGCCGGGACACTACCTAACTATGGCTACACCTTC. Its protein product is CASSAGTLPNYGYTF.

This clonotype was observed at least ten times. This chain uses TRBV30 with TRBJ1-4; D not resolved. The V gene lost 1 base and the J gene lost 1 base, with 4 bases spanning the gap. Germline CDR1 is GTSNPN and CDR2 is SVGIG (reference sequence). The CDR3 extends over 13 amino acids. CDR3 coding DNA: TGTGCCTGGAGTGGTGGAACTAATGAAAAACTGTTTTTT. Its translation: CAWSGGTNEKLFF.

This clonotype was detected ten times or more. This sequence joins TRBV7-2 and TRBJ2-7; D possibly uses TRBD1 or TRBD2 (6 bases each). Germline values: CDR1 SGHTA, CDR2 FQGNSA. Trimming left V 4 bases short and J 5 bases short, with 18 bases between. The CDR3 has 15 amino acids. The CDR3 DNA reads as TGTGCCAGCAGCTCCCAGGCGGGACATCAAGACGAGCAGTACTTC. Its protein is CASSSQAGHQDEQYF.

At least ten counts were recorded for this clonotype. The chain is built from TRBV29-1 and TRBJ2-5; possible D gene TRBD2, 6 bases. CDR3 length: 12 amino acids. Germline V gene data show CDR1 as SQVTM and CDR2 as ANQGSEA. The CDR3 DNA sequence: TGCGGGGTGGGGACTTCCCAAGAGACCCAGTACTTC. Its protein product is CGVGTSQETQYF. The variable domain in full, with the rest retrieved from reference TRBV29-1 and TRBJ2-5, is SAVISQKPSRDICQRGTSLTIQCQVDSQVTMMFWYRQQPGQSLTLIATANQGSEATYESGFVIDKFPISRPNLTFSTLTVSNMSPEDSSIYLCGVGTSQETQYFGPGTRLLVL.

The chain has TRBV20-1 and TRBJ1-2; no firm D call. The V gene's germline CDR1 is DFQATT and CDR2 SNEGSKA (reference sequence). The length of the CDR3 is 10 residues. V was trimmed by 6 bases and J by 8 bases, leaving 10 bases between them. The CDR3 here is CSADPRGYTF. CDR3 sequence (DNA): TGCAGTGCGGATCCCCGGGGCTACACCTTC.

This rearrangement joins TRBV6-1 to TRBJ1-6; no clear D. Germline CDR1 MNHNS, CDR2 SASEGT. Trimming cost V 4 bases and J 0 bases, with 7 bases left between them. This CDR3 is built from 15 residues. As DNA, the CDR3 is TGTGCCAGCAGTGGAGGCGTCTCCTATAATTCACCCCTCCACTTT. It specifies CASSGGVSYNSPLHF.

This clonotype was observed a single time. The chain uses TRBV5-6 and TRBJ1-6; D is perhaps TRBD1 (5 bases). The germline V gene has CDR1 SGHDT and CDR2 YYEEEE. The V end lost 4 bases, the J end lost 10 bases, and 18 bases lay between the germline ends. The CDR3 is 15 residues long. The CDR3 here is CASSGVGGARSPLHF. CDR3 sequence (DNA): TGTGCCAGCAGCGGAGTCGGTGGGGCGAGGTCACCCCTCCACTTT.

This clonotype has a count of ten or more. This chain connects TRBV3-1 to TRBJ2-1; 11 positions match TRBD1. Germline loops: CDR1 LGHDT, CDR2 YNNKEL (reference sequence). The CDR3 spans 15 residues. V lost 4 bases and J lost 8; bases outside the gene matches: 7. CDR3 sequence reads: CASSPGTGGVYEQFF. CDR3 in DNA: TGTGCCAGCAGCCCCGGGACAGGGGGGGTCTATGAGCAGTTCTTC.

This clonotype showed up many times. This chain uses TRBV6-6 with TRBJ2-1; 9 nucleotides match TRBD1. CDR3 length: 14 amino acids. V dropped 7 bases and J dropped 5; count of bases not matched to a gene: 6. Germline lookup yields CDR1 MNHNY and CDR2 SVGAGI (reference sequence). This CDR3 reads CASIDRGGDNEQFF. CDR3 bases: TGTGCCAGCATTGACAGGGGGGGAGACAATGAGCAGTTCTTC.

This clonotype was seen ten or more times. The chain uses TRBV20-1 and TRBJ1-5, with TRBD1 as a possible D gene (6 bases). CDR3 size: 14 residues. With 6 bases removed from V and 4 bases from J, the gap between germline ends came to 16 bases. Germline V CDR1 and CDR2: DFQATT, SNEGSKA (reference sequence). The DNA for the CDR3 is TGCAGTGCGGACTTAGGGGGTCGGAATCAGCCCCAGCATTTT. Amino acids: CSADLGGRNQPQHF.

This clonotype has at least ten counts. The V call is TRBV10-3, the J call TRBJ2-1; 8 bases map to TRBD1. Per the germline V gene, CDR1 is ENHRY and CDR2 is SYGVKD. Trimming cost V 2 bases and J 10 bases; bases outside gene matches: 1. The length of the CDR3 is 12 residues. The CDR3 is CAISEPGGEQFF. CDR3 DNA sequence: TGTGCCATCAGTGAGCCAGGGGGCGAGCAGTTCTTC.

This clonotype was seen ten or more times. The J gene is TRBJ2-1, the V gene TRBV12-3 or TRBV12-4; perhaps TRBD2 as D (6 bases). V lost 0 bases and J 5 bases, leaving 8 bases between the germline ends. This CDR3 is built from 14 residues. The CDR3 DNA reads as TGTGCCAGCAGTTTAGCGGGGGGAAACAATGAGCAGTTCTTC. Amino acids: CASSLAGGNNEQFF.

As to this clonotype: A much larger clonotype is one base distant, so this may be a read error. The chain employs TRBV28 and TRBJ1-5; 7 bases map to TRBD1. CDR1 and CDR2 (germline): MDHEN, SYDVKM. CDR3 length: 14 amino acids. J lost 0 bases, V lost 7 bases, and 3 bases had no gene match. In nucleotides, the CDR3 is TGTGCCAGCAATAGGGGGCATAGCAATCAGCCCCAGCATTTT. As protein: CASNRGHSNQPQHF.

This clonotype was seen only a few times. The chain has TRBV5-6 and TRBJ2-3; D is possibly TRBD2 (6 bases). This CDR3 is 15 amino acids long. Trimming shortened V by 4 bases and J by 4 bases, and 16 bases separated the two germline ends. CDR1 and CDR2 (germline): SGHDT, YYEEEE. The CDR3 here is CASSRGSGGADTQYF. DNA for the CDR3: TGTGCCAGCAGCCGGGGGAGCGGCGGCGCAGATACGCAGTATTTT.